The entry below gives a single T cell receptor beta chain sequence along with its context. The antigen remains undetermined. Clones were sequenced by immunoSEQ multiplex PCR, and TCRdb holds only the in-frame ones, with some missing. The data show roughly 73,000 clones, more than 75% seen once. This entry comes from a study of radiotherapy plus CTLA-4 blockade in lung cancer. Study context: Disease control was present in 31% of patients, and objective responses in under 20%. Study-wide points: Blood saw expansion of tumor-derived TCR clones after radiotherapy plus ipilimumab. The best predictor of response was reported to be early blood T cell clone dynamics, with interferon-beta.

Alongside CTLA-4 blockade with ipilimumab, patients with chemo-refractory metastatic non-small-cell lung cancer received focal radiation. This clonotype originated in a human donor with non-small cell lung cancer that progressed on radiotherapy plus ipilimumab. Material: peripheral blood, obtained from a patient treated with radiotherapy plus ipilimumab.

For the CDR3, the DNA is TGTGCCAGCAGTTTAGTGGCGGGAGTCACAGATACGCAGTATTTT. Its protein product is CASSLVAGVTDTQYF. The chain employs TRBV27 and TRBJ2-3, with 7 nucleotides matching TRBD2. With V trimmed by 2 bases and J by 2 bases, 4 bases remained unmatched. Germline V gives CDR1 MNHEY, CDR2 SMNVEV (reference sequence). CDR3 length: 15 amino acids.